These 26 T cell receptor beta chains came from one sample sequenced in a study of CXCR3-negative and CXCR3-positive naive CD8 T cells. The TRB cDNA libraries were prepared by 5' RACE with UMI labels. With the 5' RACE reads reprocessed, TCRdb shows one record per CDR3 protein and no DNA. Its clone listing holds some 6,000 distinct CDR3 sequences. The sample was naive CXCR3- CD8+ T cells from blood. Subset specified: CD45RO-CCR7+CD27+CD95- naive CD8+ T cells lacking CXCR3 (TNR3-). These receptors were taken from a human donor in good health. Some clones in this sample may be carry-over from other donors' samples.

This chain joins TRBV29-1 and TRBJ1-4; TCRdb picks TRBD1, but there is no DNA to check that call. The CDR3 spans 14 residues. Looked up from germline, CDR1 is SQVTM and CDR2 is ANQGSEA. CDR3 sequence: CSVEPNRGSGKLFF.

This clonotype is labeled medium-sized based on frequency. The V and J genes are TRBV29-1 and TRBJ2-1; the TRBD2 assignment by TCRdb is unverifiable without DNA. This CDR3 region has 17 residues. The germline gives CDR1 SQVTM, CDR2 ANQGSEA. The chain's CDR3 is CSVGLAGVWGGYNEQFF.

The rearrangement links TRBV21-1 to TRBJ1-4; with no DNA, the TCRdb D assignment of TRBD1 cannot be verified. TRBV21-1 is a recognized pseudogene. This CDR3 region has 16 residues. The CDR3 is CASSRGLNATNEKLFF.

The chain uses TRBV29-1 and TRBJ1-1. The CDR3 runs to 11 residues. Per the germline V gene, CDR1 is SQVTM and CDR2 is ANQGSEA. The CDR3 reads CSVLRDTEAFF.

Considering frequency, this clonotype is medium-sized. The chain carries TRBV6-6 and TRBJ2-5; checking the TCRdb D call of TRBD2 is not possible without DNA. The CDR3 loop spans 19 amino acids. Germline V gene lookup returns CDR1 MNHNY and CDR2 SVGAGI (reference sequence). The CDR3 region is CASTPWTSGGSLPAETQYF.

The chain couples TRBV30 to TRBJ2-5; TCRdb's D call of TRBD2 is untestable without DNA. In germline, CDR1 is GTSNPN, CDR2 SVGIG (reference sequence). CDR3 length: 14 residues. This CDR3 reads CAWRPIVRDATQYF.

By frequency, this clonotype is medium-sized. This chain joins TRBV29-1 and TRBJ1-1. The CDR3 totals 11 residues. Germline V gives CDR1 SQVTM, CDR2 ANQGSEA. The chain's CDR3 is CSVNLNTEAFF.

Judged by frequency, this clonotype is medium-sized. The chain links TRBV4-3 to TRBJ2-1; TCRdb's assignment of TRBD2 cannot be checked, as there is no DNA. The CDR3 runs 15 residues. From germline, CDR1 is LGHNA and CDR2 YSLEER. The CDR3 is CASSQGLAERNEQFF.

The chain links TRBV6-2 or TRBV6-3 to TRBJ1-1; the TCRdb call, TRBD1, lacks DNA for checking. CDR3 size: 17 residues. Per the germline V gene, CDR1 is MNHEY and CDR2 is SVGEGT. The CDR3 region is CASSYHAGVGGYTEAFF.

The V call is TRBV7-9, the J call TRBJ2-7. CDR1 SEHNR and CDR2 FQNEAQ come from the germline V gene (reference sequence). This CDR3 contains 16 residues. The CDR3 is CASSLSRAESLYEQYF.

This clonotype is labeled medium-sized (0.01 to 0.1%) based on frequency. The CDR3: CASSQELATIYEQYF. The chain couples TRBV4-3 to TRBJ2-7. Germline CDR1 is LGHNA and CDR2 is YSLEER. This CDR3 is built from 15 residues.

Frequency places this clonotype as medium-sized. The V and J genes are TRBV29-1 and TRBJ2-7; lacking DNA, the TRBD1 call made by TCRdb goes unchecked. The CDR3 has 15 residues. Germline CDR1 reads SQVTM; CDR2 reads ANQGSEA. CDR3 region: CSVDGLGKGLGEQYF.

Its frequency marks this clonotype as medium-sized. The chain couples TRBV25-1 to TRBJ1-1; TCRdb outputs TRBD1, but without DNA this stays unchecked. The CDR3 sequence is 17 residues long. Germline V gene data show CDR1 as MGHDK and CDR2 as SYGVNS. The CDR3 protein is CASSASGTGEENTEAFF.

Its frequency marks this clonotype as medium-sized. The rearrangement uses TRBV29-1 and TRBJ2-7; TCRdb names TRBD1, which stays unverified in the absence of DNA. The CDR3 extends over 14 amino acids. CDR1 SQVTM and CDR2 ANQGSEA come from the germline V gene. The CDR3 reads CSVVPQDIPYEQYF.

This chain links TRBV6-5 with TRBJ2-5; no DNA is available, so the TRBD1 call from TCRdb remains unchecked. The CDR3 sequence is 12 residues long. Germline V gene data show CDR1 as MNHEY and CDR2 as SVGAGI. The CDR3 loop reads CASSYTGETQYF.

Frequency places this clonotype as medium-sized. This rearrangement joins TRBV7-2 to TRBJ2-3; absent DNA, TCRdb's TRBD2 call cannot be checked. The germline V gene has CDR1 SGHTA and CDR2 FQGNSA. The CDR3 runs 17 residues. CDR3 sequence: CASSLERTPVSTDTQYF.

This clonotype shows up as medium-sized by frequency. The chain links TRBV7-8 to TRBJ2-3; the TCRdb call, TRBD1, lacks DNA for checking. The germline gives CDR1 SGHVS, CDR2 FQNEAQ. This CDR3 has 16 amino acids. CDR3: CASSLGLDRGADTQYF. The complete variable domain, with remaining parts taken from reference TRBV7-8 and TRBJ2-3, reads GAGVSQSPRYKVAKRGQDVALRCDPISGHVSLFWYQQALGQGPEFLTYFQNEAQLDKSGLPSDRFFAERPEGSVSTLKIQRTQQEDSAVYLCASSLGLDRGADTQYFGPGTRLTVL.

The rearrangement uses TRBV12-3 or TRBV12-4 and TRBJ1-1; TCRdb reports TRBD1, a call that lacks DNA to check it against. CDR3 size: 13 residues. CDR3: CASSLGGDTEAFF.

The chain carries TRBV29-1 and TRBJ2-2; TCRdb names TRBD2, which stays unverified in the absence of DNA. This CDR3 contains 14 residues. The germline CDR1 and CDR2 sequences are SQVTM and ANQGSEA. CDR3 amino acids: CSVLQDSNTGELFF.

By frequency, this clonotype is medium-sized. The chain carries TRBV29-1 and TRBJ2-7. Looked up from germline, CDR1 is SQVTM and CDR2 is ANQGSEA. The CDR3 loop spans 13 amino acids. The CDR3 is CSVESAHSYEQYF.

The rearrangement uses TRBV12-3 or TRBV12-4 and TRBJ1-2; without DNA, the TCRdb call of TRBD1 cannot be checked. This CDR3 is 12 amino acids long. This chain's CDR3 is CASSLTAYGYTF.

The gene calls are TRBV29-1 and TRBJ2-5. The length of the CDR3 is 13 residues. The V gene's germline CDR1 is SQVTM and CDR2 ANQGSEA. The CDR3 loop reads CSVDLSNQETQYF.

The chain employs TRBV5-6 and TRBJ2-7; the TCRdb call, TRBD1, lacks DNA for checking. The CDR3 extends over 14 amino acids. Per the germline V gene, CDR1 is SGHDT and CDR2 is YYEEEE. CDR3 loop: CASSSTGREYEQYF.

Frequency places this clonotype as medium-sized. CDR3 region: CASSSFGGNTYNSPLHF. The genes are TRBV7-2 and TRBJ1-6. Germline V gives CDR1 SGHTA, CDR2 FQGNSA. The CDR3 totals 17 residues.

The chain employs TRBV2 and TRBJ1-2; TCRdb's D call of TRBD1 is untestable without DNA. CDR1 is SNHLY and CDR2 is FYNNEI in the germline V gene. This CDR3 region has 14 residues. The CDR3: CASSDAGTGSGYTF.

J is TRBJ2-5 and V is TRBV3-1; checking the TCRdb D call of TRBD1 is not possible without DNA. The CDR3 covers 12 residues. Germline CDR1 is LGHDT and CDR2 is YNNKEL (reference sequence). CDR3 region: CASREGRETQYF.